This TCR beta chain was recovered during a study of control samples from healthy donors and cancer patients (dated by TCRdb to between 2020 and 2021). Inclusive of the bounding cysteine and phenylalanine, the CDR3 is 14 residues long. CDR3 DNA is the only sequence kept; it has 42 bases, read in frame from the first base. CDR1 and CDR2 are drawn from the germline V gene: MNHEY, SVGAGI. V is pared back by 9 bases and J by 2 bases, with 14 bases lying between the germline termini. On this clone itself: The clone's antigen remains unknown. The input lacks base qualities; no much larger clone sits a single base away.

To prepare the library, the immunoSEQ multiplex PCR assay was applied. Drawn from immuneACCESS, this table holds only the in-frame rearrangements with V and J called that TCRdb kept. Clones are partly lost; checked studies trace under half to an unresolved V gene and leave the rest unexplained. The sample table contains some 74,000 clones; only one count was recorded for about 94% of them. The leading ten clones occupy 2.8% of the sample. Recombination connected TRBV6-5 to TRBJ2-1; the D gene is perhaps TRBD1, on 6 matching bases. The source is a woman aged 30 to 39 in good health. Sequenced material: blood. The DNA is TGTGCCAGTTCACAGGGTATGACCTACAATGAGCAGTTCTTC. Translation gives CASSQGMTYNEQFF.